This T cell receptor beta chain comes out of a study of early T cells in non-severe SARS-CoV-2 infection. At the level of the study: Unsorted whole blood bulk RNA was sequenced, with unpaired chains.

There are many counts of this clonotype. What it recognizes is unknown. Findings and limits, study-wide: Sequences matched to VDJdb favored anti-spike CD8 responses, while private and CD4 specificities were missed.

J lost 0 bases, V lost 10 bases, and 3 bases had no gene match. CDR3 length: 13 residues. CDR1 is MGHRA, CDR2 YSYEKL, per germline. Individual cDNA molecules received unique molecular identifiers during library preparation. TCRdb reprocessed the 5' RACE reads with MiXCR, giving one entry per CDR3 protein. The table records about 28,000 distinct CDR3 sequences, less than 6.5% of them present only once. This TCR came from an adult who was a healthcare worker with PCR-confirmed SARS-CoV-2 infection or an uninfected control (not recorded which). The V and J genes are TRBV4-1 and TRBJ2-3; 8 nucleotides match TRBD2. The sequencing used whole blood, collected at baseline. In nucleotides, the CDR3 is TGCGCCACCTCTAGCGGGAGCACAGATACGCAGTATTTT. Translation: CATSSGSTDTQYF.